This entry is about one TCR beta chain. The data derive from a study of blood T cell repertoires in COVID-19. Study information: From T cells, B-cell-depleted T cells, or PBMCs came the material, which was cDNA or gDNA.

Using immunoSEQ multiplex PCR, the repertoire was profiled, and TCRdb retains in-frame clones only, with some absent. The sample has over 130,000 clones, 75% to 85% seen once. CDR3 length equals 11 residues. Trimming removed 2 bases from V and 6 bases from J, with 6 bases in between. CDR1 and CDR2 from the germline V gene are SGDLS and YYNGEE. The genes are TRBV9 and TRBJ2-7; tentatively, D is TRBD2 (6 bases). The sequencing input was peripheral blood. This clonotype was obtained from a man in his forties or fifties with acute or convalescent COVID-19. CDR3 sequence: CASSVGGEQYF. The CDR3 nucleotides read TGTGCCAGCAGCGTCGGGGGCGAGCAGTACTTC. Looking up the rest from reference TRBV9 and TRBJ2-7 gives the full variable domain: DSGVTQTPKHLITATGQRVTLRCSPRSGDLSVYWYQQSLDQGLQFLIQYYNGEERAKGNILERFSAQQFPDLHSELNLSSLELGDSALYFCASSVGGEQYFGPGTRLTVT.